The clone carrying this T cell receptor (beta chain) was observed once. Its antigen is as yet unknown. The germline V gene encodes CDR1 SNHLY and CDR2 FYNNEI. The CDR3 has 10 residues. The ends were cut back, 5 bases at V and 10 bases at J, with 8 bases in the middle. This entry comes from a study of Ad26.COV2.S vaccination and SARS-CoV-2 variants. Findings and limits, study-wide: Spike-specific TCR breadth ran higher among vaccine recipients than placebo recipients.

The protocol was immunoSEQ multiplex PCR, while the TCRdb copy is restricted to in-frame clones and leaves out a portion. In the table there are 440,000 or so clones, 92% of which are singletons. The treatment is: 15 to 20 received Ad26.COV2.S at low or high dose, single or two shots; 5 received placebo; per-sample allocation not given. The study sampled participants on day 63 after the first vaccine or placebo injection. The donor's status was that of an adult aged 18-55 years in Boston. The material sequenced was peripheral blood, taken in a trial of Ad26.COV2.S vaccine versus placebo. The chain combines TRBV2 with TRBJ1-2; D not certain. This TCR was recovered from a person aged 18-60 years who received the Ad26.COV2.S COVID-19 vaccine or a placebo. DNA of the CDR3: TGTGCCAGCAGTATCCGACCCTACACCTTC. Amino acids: CASSIRPYTF.